This T cell receptor beta chain was retrieved from a study of blood T cell repertoires in COVID-19. About the study: Both acute and convalescent COVID-19 samples were obtained from the United States, Italy and Spain. The cDNA or gDNA used as material had been derived from T cells, B-cell-depleted T cells, or PBMCs.

This clone was counted a single time. CDR3 length: 13 residues. After removal of 6 bases from V and 2 bases from J, the junction contained 1 base not matched to a gene. The germline V gene has CDR1 MDHEN and CDR2 SYDVKM. Measured with immunoSEQ multiplex PCR; TCRdb has only the in-frame clones, and not every one. This sample has some 330,000 clones; roughly 90% occur once, and the top ten carry under 20%. The gene calls are TRBV28 and TRBJ1-2; 9 positions agree with TRBD1. The sequencing sample was made of PBMCs or T cells enriched from blood (not recorded which). This receptor was taken from a woman in her thirties who had recovered from COVID-19. CDR3 in amino acids: CASRGQGNYGYTF. CDR3 sequence (DNA): TGTGCCAGCAGGGGACAGGGAAACTATGGCTACACCTTC.